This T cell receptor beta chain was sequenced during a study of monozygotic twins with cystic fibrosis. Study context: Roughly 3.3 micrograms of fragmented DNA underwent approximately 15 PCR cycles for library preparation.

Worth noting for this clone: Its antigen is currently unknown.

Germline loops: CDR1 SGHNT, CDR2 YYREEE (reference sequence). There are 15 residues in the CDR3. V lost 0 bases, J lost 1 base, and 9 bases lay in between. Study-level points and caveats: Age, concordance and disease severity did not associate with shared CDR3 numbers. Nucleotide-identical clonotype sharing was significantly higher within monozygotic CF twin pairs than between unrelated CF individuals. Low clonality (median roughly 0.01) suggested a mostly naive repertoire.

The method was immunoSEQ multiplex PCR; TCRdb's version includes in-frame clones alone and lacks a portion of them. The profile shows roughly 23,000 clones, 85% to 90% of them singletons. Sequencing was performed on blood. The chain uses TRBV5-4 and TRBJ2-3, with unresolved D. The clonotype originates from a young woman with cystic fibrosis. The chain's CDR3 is CASSLGGSRTDTQYF. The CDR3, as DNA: TGTGCCAGCAGCTTGGGGGGTAGCCGCACAGATACGCAGTATTTT. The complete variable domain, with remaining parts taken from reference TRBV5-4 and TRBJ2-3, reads ETGVTQSPTHLIKTRGQQVTLRCSSQSGHNTVSWYQQALGQGPQFIFQYYREEENGRGNFPPRFSGLQFPNYSSELNVNALELDDSALYLCASSLGGSRTDTQYFGPGTRLTVL.